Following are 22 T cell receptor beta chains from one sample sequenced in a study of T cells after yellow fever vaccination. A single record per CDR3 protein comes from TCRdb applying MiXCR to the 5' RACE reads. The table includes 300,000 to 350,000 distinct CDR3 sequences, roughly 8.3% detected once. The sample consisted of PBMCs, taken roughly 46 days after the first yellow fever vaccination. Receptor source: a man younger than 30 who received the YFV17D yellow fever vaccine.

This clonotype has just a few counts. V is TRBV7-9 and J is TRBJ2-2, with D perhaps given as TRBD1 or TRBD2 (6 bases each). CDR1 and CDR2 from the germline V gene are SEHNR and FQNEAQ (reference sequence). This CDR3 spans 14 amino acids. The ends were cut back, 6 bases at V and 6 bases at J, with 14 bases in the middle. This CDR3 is CASRSGGGAGELFF. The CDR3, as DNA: TGTGCCAGCAGATCTGGAGGGGGAGCCGGGGAGCTGTTTTTT. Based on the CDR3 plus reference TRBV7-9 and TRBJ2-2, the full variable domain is DTGVSQNPRHKITKRGQNVTFRCDPISEHNRLYWYRQTLGQGPEFLTYFQNEAQLEKSRLLSDRFSAERPKGSFSTLEIQRTEQGDSAMYLCASRSGGGAGELFFGEGSRLTVL.

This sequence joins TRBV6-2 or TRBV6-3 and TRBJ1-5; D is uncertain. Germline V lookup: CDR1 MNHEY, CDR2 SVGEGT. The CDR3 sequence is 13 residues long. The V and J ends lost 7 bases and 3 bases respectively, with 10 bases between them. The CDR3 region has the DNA TGTGCCAGCACAGGAATAAACAATCAGCCCCAGCATTTT. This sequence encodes CASTGINNQPQHF.

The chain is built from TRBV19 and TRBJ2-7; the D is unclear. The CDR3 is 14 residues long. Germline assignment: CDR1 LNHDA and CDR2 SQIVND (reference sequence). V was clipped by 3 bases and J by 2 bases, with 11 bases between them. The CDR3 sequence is CASSISGSTYEQYF. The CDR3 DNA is TGTGCCAGTAGTATCTCGGGCAGTACCTACGAGCAGTACTTC.

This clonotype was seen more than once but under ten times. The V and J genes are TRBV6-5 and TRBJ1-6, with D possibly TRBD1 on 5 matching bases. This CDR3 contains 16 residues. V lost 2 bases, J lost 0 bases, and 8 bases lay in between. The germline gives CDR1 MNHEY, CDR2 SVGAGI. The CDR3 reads CASSYDSSSYNSPLHF. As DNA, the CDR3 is TGTGCCAGCAGTTACGACAGTTCCTCCTATAATTCACCCCTCCACTTT.

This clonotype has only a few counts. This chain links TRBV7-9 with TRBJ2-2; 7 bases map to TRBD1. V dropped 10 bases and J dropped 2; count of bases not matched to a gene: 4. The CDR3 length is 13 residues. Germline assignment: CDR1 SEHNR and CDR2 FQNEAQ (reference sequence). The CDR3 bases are TGTGCCACTGGGACAGATAACACCGGGGAGCTGTTTTTT. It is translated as CATGTDNTGELFF.

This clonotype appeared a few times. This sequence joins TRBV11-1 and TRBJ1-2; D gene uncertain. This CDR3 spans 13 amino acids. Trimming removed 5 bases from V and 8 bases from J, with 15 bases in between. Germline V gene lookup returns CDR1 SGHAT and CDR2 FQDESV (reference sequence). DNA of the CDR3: TGTGCCAGCAGCCGCCCCGAGGGCCGGGGCTACACCTTC. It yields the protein CASSRPEGRGYTF.

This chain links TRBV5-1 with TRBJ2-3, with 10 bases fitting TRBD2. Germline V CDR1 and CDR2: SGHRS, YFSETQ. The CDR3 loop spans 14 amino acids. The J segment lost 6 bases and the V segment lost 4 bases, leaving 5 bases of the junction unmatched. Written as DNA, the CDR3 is TGCGCCAGCAGCCCTGGGACTAGCGTGGATACGCAGTATTTT. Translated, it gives CASSPGTSVDTQYF.

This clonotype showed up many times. This CDR3 reads CAISHGAGADTQYF. Here the CDR3 DNA reads TGTGCCATCAGCCACGGGGCGGGGGCAGATACGCAGTATTTT. The rearrangement joins TRBV10-3 to TRBJ2-3; TRBD2 agrees at 7 bases. This CDR3 spans 14 amino acids. Germline V CDR1 and CDR2: ENHRY, SYGVKD. The J segment lost 4 bases and the V segment lost 6 bases, leaving 7 bases of the junction unmatched.

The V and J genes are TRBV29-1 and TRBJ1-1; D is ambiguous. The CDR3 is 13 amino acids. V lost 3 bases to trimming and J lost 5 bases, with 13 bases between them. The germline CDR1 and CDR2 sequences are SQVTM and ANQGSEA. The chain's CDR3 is CSVDLWSLTEAFF. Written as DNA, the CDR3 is TGCAGCGTTGACTTATGGTCCTTGACTGAAGCTTTCTTT.

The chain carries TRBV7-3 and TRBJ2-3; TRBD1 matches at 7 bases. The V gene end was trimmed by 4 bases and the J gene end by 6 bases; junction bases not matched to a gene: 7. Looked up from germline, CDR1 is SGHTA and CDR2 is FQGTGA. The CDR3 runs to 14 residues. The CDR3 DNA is TGTGCCAGCAGCTCGGGACAGCCCTGGGATACGCAGTATTTT. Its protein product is CASSSGQPWDTQYF.

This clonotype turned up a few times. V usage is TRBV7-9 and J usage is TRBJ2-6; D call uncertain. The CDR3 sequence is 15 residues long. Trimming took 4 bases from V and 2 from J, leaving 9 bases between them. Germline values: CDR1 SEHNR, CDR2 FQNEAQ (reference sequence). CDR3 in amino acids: CASSSPKTGANVLTF. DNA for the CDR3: TGTGCCAGCAGCTCACCAAAAACTGGGGCCAACGTCCTGACTTTC.

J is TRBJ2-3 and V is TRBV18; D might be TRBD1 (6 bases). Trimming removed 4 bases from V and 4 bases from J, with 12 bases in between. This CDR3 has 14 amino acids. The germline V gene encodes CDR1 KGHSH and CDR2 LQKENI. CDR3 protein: CASSRTERPDTQYF. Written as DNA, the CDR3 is TGTGCCAGCTCACGGACAGAGAGGCCAGATACGCAGTATTTT.

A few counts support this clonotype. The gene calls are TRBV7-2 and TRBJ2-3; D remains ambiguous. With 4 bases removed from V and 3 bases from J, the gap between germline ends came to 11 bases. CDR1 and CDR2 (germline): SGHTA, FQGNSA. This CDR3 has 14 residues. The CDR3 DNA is TGTGCCAGCAGCTCTTCGGGCCTTACAGATACGCAGTATTTT. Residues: CASSSSGLTDTQYF.

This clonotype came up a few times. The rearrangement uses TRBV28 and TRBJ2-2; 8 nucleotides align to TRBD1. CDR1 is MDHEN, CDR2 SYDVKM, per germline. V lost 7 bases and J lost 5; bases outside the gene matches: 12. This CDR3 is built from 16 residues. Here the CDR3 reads CASTARGLPRTGELFF. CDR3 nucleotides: TGTGCCAGCACGGCCAGGGGGCTACCGAGAACCGGGGAGCTGTTTTTT.

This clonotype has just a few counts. CDR3 region: CASSHFTEGTDTQYF. CDR3 DNA sequence: TGTGCCAGCAGCCATTTCACGGAAGGCACAGATACGCAGTATTTT. This chain joins TRBV14 and TRBJ2-3; D is uncertain. The CDR3 has 15 residues. Germline assignment: CDR1 SGHDN and CDR2 FVKESK. V lost 3 bases and J 1 base, leaving 11 bases between the germline ends.

CDR3 bases: TGTGCCATCAGTGATCGGACAGCCGGTCGGACCCAGTACTTC. This translates into CAISDRTAGRTQYF. This chain links TRBV10-3 with TRBJ2-5; TRBD1 is a possible D gene (6 bases). The V end was cut by 3 bases, the J end by 7 bases, with 15 bases between. Germline V gene lookup returns CDR1 ENHRY and CDR2 SYGVKD. CDR3 length equals 14 residues.

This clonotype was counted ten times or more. CDR3: CASSQDWMAFF. The DNA for the CDR3 is TGTGCCAGCAGCCAAGACTGGATGGCTTTCTTT. The chain links TRBV7-2 to TRBJ1-1, with unresolved D. This CDR3 is 11 amino acids long. From germline, CDR1 is SGHTA and CDR2 FQGNSA. The V end lost 5 bases, the J end lost 11 bases, and 12 bases lay between the germline ends.

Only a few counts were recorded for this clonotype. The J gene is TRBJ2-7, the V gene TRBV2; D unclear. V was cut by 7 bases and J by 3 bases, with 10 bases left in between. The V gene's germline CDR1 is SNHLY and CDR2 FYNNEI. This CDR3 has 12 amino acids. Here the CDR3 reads CASTSDHYEQYF. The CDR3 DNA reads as TGTGCCAGCACTTCGGACCACTACGAGCAGTACTTC.

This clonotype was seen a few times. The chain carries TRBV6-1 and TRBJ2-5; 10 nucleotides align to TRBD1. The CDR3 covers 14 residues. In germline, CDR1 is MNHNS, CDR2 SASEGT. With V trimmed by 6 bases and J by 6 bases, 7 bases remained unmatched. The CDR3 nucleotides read TGTGCCAGCAGAATGACAGGGGGCATGAAGACCCAGTACTTC. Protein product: CASRMTGGMKTQYF.

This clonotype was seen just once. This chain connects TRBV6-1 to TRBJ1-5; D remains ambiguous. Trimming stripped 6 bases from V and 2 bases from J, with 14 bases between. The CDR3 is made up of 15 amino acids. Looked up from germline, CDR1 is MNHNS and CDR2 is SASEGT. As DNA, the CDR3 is TGTGCCAGCAGGGAATGGGGTTCGGGCAATCAGCCCCAGCATTTT. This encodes CASREWGSGNQPQHF.

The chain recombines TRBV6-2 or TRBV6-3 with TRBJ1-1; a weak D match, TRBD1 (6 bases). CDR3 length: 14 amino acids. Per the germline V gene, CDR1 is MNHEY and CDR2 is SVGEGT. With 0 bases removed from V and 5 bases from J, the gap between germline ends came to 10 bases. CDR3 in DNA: TGTGCCAGCAGTTACTCGGGGGCGCAGACTGAAGCTTTCTTT. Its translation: CASSYSGAQTEAFF.

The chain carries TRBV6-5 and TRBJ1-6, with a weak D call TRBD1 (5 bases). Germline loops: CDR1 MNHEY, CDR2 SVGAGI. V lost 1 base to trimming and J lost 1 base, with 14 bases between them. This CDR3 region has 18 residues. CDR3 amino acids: CASSYYPGTPSYNSPLHF. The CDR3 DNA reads TGTGCCAGCAGTTACTATCCTGGGACGCCATCCTATAATTCACCCCTCCACTTT.